These 11 T cell receptor beta chains share one sample of origin, sequenced in a study of blood T cell repertoires in COVID-19. Using immunoSEQ multiplex PCR, the repertoire was profiled, and TCRdb retains in-frame clones only, with some absent. The data contain 120,000 to 150,000 clones, approximately 90% of them singletons. The sample taken for sequencing was PBMCs or T cells enriched from blood (not recorded which). These receptors originate from a woman aged 40 to 50 who had been exposed to COVID-19.

The gene calls are TRBV12-3 or TRBV12-4 and TRBJ2-2, with D perhaps TRBD1 (5 bases). The CDR3 contains 13 residues. V was cut by 7 bases and J by 1 base, with 7 bases left in between. The CDR3 region has the DNA TGTGCCAGCACCGGACAGAACACCGGGGAGCTGTTTTTT. Translating it yields CASTGQNTGELFF.

V usage is TRBV11-2 and J usage is TRBJ2-5, with D perhaps matching TRBD2 (5 bases). The germline CDR1 and CDR2 sequences are SGHAT and FQNNGV. There are 15 residues in the CDR3. V lost 3 bases and J lost 9, with 20 bases in between. For the CDR3, the DNA is TGTGCCAGCAGCTTTCTCGAATTCTCCGGGGTATCCCAGTACTTC. This gives the protein CASSFLEFSGVSQYF.

This sequence joins TRBV2 and TRBJ1-2, with 8 nucleotides matching TRBD1. After removal of 5 bases from V and 4 bases from J, the junction contained 6 bases not matched to a gene. Germline CDR1 reads SNHLY; CDR2 reads FYNNEI. The CDR3 has 14 residues. This CDR3 is CASSRDRRSYGYTF. In DNA form, the CDR3 reads TGTGCCAGCAGTAGGGACAGGCGAAGCTATGGCTACACCTTC.

This rearrangement joins TRBV28 to TRBJ1-4, with 9 bases fitting TRBD1. Germline V CDR1 and CDR2: MDHEN, SYDVKM. Unmatched junction bases numbered 7, after V lost 6 bases and J lost 8 bases. The CDR3 contains 14 residues. The CDR3 DNA reads as TGTGCCAGCAGCTTAGGGACAGGGAACGAAAAACTGTTTTTT. It translates to CASSLGTGNEKLFF.

This clone was found once. The chain has TRBV7-5 and TRBJ1-4. TRBV7-5 is described as a pseudogene. The CDR3 length is 17 residues. CDR3 region: CARSFNPGRGDNEKLFF. Written as DNA, the CDR3 is TGTGCCAGAAGCTTCAACCCAGGACGGGGAGACAATGAAAAACTGTTTTTT.

This clone was recorded at least ten times. The CDR3 is CAWRTLEPGQGPYEQYF. The CDR3 DNA is TGTGCCTGGCGCACCCTAGAACCGGGACAGGGTCCCTACGAGCAGTACTTC. This sequence joins TRBV30 and TRBJ2-7; 9 positions match TRBD1. Germline V CDR1 and CDR2: GTSNPN, SVGIG (reference sequence). V lost 5 bases and J lost 2; bases outside the gene matches: 16. The CDR3 covers 17 residues.

The V and J genes are TRBV5-6 and TRBJ2-3, with 8 bases matching TRBD1. Trimming at V came to 4 bases and at J to 2 bases, leaving 6 bases not matched to a gene. Germline V gives CDR1 SGHDT, CDR2 YYEEEE. The CDR3 extends over 15 amino acids. The CDR3 sequence: CASSLTGEYTDTQYF. The CDR3 DNA is TGTGCCAGCAGCCTGACAGGGGAGTACACAGATACGCAGTATTTT.

The rearrangement uses TRBV7-3 and TRBJ2-3; 8 bases line up with TRBD2. Germline V gene lookup returns CDR1 SGHTA and CDR2 FQGTGA. The CDR3 covers 15 residues. V was pared by 3 bases and J by 1 base, with 3 bases of the junction left unmatched. The CDR3, as DNA: TGTGCCAGCAGCTTCGCGGGGGGAGGCACAGATACGCAGTATTTT. Amino acid sequence: CASSFAGGGTDTQYF. Looking up the rest from reference TRBV7-3 and TRBJ2-3 gives the full variable domain: GAGVSQTPSNKVTEKGKYVELRCDPISGHTALYWYRQSLGQGPEFLIYFQGTGAADDSGLPNDRFFAVRPEGSVSTLKIQRTERGDSAVYLCASSFAGGGTDTQYFGPGTRLTVL.

The chain carries TRBV11-3 and TRBJ2-5, with 10 nucleotides matching TRBD2. This CDR3 spans 20 amino acids. The germline gives CDR1 SGHNT, CDR2 YENEEA. Trimming at V came to 2 bases and at J to 4 bases, leaving 19 bases not matched to a gene. CDR3 sequence (DNA): TGTGCCAGCAGCTTACCGCCGGACAGGATAGCGGGGGGCCCGGGAGAGACCCAGTACTTC. Its translation is CASSLPPDRIAGGPGETQYF. Full variable domain (missing parts from reference TRBV11-3 and TRBJ2-5): EAGVVQSPRYKIIEKKQPVAFWCNPISGHNTLYWYLQNLGQGPELLIRYENEEAVDDSQLPKDRFSAERLKGVDSTLKIQPAELGDSAVYLCASSLPPDRIAGGPGETQYFGPGTRLLVL.

The chain has TRBV19 and TRBJ1-1, with D maybe TRBD1 (5 bases). The CDR3 is made up of 14 amino acids. CDR1 and CDR2 from the germline V gene are LNHDA and SQIVND (reference sequence). V shed 6 bases and J shed 0 bases, with 11 bases lying between them. In nucleotides, the CDR3 is TGTGCCAGTAGACCCCCGGGGGTGAACACTGAAGCTTTCTTT. This translates into CASRPPGVNTEAFF.

This chain links TRBV6-5 with TRBJ2-4, with D perhaps matching TRBD2 (7 bases). Trimming pared 2 bases from V and 0 bases from J, leaving 8 bases between. CDR1 MNHEY and CDR2 SVGAGI come from the germline V gene. This CDR3 comprises 15 residues. This CDR3 is CASSYRGAAKNIQYF. Here the CDR3 DNA reads TGTGCCAGCAGTTACCGGGGGGCAGCCAAAAACATTCAGTACTTC.